The TCR beta chain under discussion was sequenced for a study of CD8 T cells in ankylosing spondylitis. TCRdb recomputed calls from the 5' RACE reads with MiXCR, one row per CDR3 protein. This sample has around 150,000 distinct CDR3 sequences; around 45% occur once, and the top ten carry around 15%. General study points: Disease-linked clones reportedly showed significant enrichment in matched ankylosing spondylitis synovial fluid.

The ends lost 1 base at V and 2 bases at J; junction bases unmatched: 12. The CDR3 extends over 18 amino acids. Germline CDR1 reads MGHRA; CDR2 reads YSYEKL. As regards this clonotype: The target antigen is unknown.

V is TRBV4-1 and J is TRBJ2-3; 7 nucleotides match TRBD1. The sequence came from a male donor with ankylosing spondylitis. The sample consisted of synovial fluid, either unsorted or a sorted T cell fraction (not recorded which). CDR3 bases: TGCGCCAGCAGCCAAGTCTACCAGGTCGGGACAGTCACAGATACGCAGTATTTT. Translating gives CASSQVYQVGTVTDTQYF.